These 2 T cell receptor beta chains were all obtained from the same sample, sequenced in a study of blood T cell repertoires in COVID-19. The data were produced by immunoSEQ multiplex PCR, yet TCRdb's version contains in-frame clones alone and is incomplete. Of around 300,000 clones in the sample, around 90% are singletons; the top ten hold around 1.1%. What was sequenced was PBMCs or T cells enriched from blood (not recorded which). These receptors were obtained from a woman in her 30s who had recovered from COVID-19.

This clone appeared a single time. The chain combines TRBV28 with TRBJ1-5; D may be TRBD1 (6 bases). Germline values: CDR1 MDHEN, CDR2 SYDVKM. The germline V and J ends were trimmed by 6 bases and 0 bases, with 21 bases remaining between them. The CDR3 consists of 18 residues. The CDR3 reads CASSPNPRGPYSNQPQHF. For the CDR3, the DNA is TGTGCCAGCAGCCCAAACCCCAGGGGCCCCTATAGCAATCAGCCCCAGCATTTT.

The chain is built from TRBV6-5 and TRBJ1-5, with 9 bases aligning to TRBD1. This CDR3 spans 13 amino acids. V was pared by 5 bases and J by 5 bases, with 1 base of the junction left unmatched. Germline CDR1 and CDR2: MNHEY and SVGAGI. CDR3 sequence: CASSRDRDQPQHF. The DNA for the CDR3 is TGTGCCAGCAGTAGGGACAGGGATCAGCCCCAGCATTTT.